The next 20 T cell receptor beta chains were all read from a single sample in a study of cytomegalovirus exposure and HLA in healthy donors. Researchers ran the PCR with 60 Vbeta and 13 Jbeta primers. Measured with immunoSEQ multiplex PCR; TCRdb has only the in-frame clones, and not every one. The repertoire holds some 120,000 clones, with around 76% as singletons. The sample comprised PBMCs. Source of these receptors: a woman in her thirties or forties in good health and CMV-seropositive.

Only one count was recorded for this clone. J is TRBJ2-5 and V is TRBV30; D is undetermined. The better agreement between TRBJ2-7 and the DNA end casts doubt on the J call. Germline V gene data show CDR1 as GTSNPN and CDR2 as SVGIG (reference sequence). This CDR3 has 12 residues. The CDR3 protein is CAWSVSTYEQYF. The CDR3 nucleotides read TGTGCCTGGAGTGTAAGTACCTACGAGCAGTACTTC.

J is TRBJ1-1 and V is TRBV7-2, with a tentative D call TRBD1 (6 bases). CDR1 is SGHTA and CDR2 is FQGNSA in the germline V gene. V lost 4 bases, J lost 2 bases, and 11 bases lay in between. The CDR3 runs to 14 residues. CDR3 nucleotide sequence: TGTGCCAGCAGCTGGGGGACAAGAAACACTGAAGCTTTCTTT. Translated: CASSWGTRNTEAFF.

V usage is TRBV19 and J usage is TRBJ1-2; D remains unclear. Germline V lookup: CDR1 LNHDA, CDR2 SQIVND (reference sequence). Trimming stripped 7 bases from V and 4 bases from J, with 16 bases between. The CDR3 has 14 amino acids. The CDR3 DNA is TGTGCCAGTACCAGGCGGGAGGTTGGCTATGGCTACACCTTC. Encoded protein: CASTRREVGYGYTF.

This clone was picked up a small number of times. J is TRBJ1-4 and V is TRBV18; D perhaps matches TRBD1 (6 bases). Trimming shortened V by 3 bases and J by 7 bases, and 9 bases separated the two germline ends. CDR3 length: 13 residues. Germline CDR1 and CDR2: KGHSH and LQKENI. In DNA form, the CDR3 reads TGTGCCAGCTCACCGCAGGGGAGTGAAAAACTGTTTTTT. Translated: CASSPQGSEKLFF.

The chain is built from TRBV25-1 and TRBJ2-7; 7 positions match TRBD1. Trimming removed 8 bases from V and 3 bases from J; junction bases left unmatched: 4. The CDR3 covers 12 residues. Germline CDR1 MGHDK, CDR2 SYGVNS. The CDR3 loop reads CASRQGNYEQYF. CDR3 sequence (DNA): TGTGCCAGCCGACAGGGTAACTACGAGCAGTACTTC.

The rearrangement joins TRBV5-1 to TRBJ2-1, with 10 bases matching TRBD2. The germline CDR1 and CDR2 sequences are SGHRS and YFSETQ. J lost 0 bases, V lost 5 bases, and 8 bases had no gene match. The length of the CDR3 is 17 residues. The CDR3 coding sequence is TGCGCCAGCAGACGGCTAGCGGGAGCTCACTCCTACAATGAGCAGTTCTTC. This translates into CASRRLAGAHSYNEQFF.

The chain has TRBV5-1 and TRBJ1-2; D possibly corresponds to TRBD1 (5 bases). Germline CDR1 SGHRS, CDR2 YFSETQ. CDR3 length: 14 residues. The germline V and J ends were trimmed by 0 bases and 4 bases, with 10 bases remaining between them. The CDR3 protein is CASSLDPGFYGYTF. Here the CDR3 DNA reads TGCGCCAGCAGCTTGGATCCAGGGTTCTATGGCTACACCTTC.

CDR3 DNA: TGTGCCAGCAGCAAAGAGGGAGGGAGGAGCACCGGGGAGCTGTTTTTT. Translation: CASSKEGGRSTGELFF. The gene calls are TRBV21-1 and TRBJ2-2; the table gives TRBD2 as D, unverified against the DNA. TRBV21-1 is recorded as a pseudogene. This CDR3 is 16 amino acids long.

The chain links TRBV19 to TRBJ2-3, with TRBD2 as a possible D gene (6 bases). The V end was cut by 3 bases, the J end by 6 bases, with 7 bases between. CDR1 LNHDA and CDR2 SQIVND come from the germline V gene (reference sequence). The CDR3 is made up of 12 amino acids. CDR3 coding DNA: TGTGCCAGTAGTATCAGCGGGGATACGCAGTATTTT. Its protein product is CASSISGDTQYF. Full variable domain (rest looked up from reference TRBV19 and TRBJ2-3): DGGITQSPKYLFRKEGQNVTLSCEQNLNHDAMYWYRQDPGQGLRLIYYSQIVNDFQKGDIAEGYSVSREKKESFPLTVTSAQKNPTAFYLCASSISGDTQYFGPGTRLTVL.

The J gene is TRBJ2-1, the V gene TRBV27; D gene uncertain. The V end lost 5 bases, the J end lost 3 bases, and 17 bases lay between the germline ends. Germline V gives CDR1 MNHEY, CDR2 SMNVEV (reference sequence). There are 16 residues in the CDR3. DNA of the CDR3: TGTGCCAGCAGTCACCGACTCACCCGTTTCTACAATGAGCAGTTCTTC. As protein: CASSHRLTRFYNEQFF.

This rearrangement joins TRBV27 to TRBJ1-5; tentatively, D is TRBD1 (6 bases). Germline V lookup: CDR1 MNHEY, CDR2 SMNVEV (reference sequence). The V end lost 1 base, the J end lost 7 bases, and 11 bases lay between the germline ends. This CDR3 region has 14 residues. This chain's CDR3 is CASSLFAGVQPQHF. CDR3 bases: TGTGCCAGCAGTTTATTCGCAGGGGTCCAGCCCCAGCATTTT.

CDR3 amino acids: CASSYTRGTEAFF. CDR3 sequence (DNA): TGTGCCAGCAGTTACACCCGGGGAACTGAAGCTTTCTTT. J is TRBJ1-1 and V is TRBV6-5; D gene unclear. V was clipped by 2 bases and J by 5 bases, with 9 bases between them. The CDR3 runs 13 residues. Germline lookup yields CDR1 MNHEY and CDR2 SVGAGI.

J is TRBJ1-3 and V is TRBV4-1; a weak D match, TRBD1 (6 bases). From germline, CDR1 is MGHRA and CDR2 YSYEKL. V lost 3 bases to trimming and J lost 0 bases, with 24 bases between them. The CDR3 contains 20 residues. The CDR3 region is CASSQRAAGTRLSSGNTIYF. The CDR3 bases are TGCGCCAGCAGCCAGCGTGCGGCCGGGACACGATTGAGCTCTGGAAACACCATATATTTT.

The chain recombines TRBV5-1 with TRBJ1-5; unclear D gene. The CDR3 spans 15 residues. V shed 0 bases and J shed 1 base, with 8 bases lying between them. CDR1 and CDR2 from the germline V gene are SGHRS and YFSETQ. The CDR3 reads CASSLGGISNQPQHF. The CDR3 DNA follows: TGCGCCAGCAGCTTGGGAGGGATCAGCAATCAGCCCCAGCATTTT. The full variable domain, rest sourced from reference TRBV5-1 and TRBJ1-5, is KAGVTQTPRYLIKTRGQQVTLSCSPISGHRSVSWYQQTPGQGLQFLFEYFSETQRNKGNFPGRFSGRQFSNSRSEMNVSTLELGDSALYLCASSLGGISNQPQHFGDGTRLSIL.

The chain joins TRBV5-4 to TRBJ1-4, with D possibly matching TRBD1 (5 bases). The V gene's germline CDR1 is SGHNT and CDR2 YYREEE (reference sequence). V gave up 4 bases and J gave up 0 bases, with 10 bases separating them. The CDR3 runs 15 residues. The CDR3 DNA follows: TGTGCCAGCAGCGGGGCGGGGGCAACTAATGAAAAACTGTTTTTT. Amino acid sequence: CASSGAGATNEKLFF.

This CDR3 is CASSIAVTDTYEQYF. The CDR3 nucleotides read TGTGCCAGTAGTATAGCCGTGACAGATACCTACGAGCAGTACTTC. The rearrangement links TRBV19 to TRBJ2-7; possible D gene TRBD1, 5 bases. Germline CDR1 is LNHDA and CDR2 is SQIVND (reference sequence). The V gene lost 1 base and the J gene lost 2 bases, with 12 bases spanning the gap. CDR3 length: 15 residues.

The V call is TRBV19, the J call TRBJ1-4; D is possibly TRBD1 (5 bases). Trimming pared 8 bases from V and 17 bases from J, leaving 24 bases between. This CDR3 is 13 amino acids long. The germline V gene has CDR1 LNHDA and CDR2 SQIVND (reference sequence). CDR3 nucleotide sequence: TGTGCCAGTCTAGACAGCAACCGTATGACTTCTTTTTTT. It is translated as CASLDSNRMTSFF.

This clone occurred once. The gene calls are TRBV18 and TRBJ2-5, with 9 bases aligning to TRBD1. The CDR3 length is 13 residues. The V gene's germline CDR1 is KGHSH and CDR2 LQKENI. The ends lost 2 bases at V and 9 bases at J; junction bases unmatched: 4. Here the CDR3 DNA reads TGTGCCAGCTCACCAGGGACAGGGAAGGCCCAGTACTTC. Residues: CASSPGTGKAQYF.

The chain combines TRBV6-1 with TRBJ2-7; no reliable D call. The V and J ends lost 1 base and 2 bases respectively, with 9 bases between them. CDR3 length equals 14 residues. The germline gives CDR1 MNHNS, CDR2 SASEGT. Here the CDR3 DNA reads TGTGCCAGCAGTGAAGGGGCTTTGACCTACGAGCAGTACTTC. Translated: CASSEGALTYEQYF.

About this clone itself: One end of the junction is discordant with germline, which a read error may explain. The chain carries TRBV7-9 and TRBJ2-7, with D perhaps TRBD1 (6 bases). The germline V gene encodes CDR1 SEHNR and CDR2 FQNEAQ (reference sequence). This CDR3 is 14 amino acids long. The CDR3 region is CSSTRGPDSYEQYF. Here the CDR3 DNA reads TGTTCCAGCACCAGGGGTCCTGACTCCTACGAGCAGTACTTC.